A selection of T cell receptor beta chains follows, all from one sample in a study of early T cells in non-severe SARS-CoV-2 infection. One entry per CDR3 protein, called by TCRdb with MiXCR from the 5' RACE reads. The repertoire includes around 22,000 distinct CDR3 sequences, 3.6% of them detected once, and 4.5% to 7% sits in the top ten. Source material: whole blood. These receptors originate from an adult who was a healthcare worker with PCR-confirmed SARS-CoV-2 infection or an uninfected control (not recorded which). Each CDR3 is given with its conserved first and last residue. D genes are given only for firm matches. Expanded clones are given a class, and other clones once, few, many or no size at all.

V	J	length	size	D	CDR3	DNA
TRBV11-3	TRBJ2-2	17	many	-	CASSPRINTMDTGELFF	TGTGCCAGCAGCCCCCGTATCAATACCATGGACACCGGGGAGCTGTTTTTT
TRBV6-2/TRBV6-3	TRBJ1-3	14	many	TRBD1	CASEKTGAGNTIYF	TGTGCCAGCGAGAAAACAGGGGCTGGAAACACCATATATTTT
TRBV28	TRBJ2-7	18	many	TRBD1	CASSLEVLAGTGDREQYF	TGTGCCAGCAGTTTAGAGGTCCTCGCCGGGACAGGGGACCGCGAGCAGTACTTC
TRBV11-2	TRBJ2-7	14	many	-	CASSFQGDSYEQYF	TGTGCCAGCAGCTTCCAGGGAGACTCCTACGAGCAGTACTTC
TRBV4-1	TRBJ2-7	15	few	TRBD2	CASSQEPIAGYEQYF	TGCGCCAGCAGCCAAGAACCCATAGCGGGGTACGAGCAGTACTTC
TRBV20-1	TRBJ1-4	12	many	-	CSARALNEKLFF	TGCAGTGCCCGGGCCCTCAATGAAAAACTGTTTTTT
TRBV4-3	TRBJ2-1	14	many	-	CASSQAGQRNEQFF	TGCGCCAGCAGCCAAGCCGGCCAGCGGAATGAGCAGTTCTTC
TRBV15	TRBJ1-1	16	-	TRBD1	CATSHPPGQGYTEAFF	TGTGCCACCAGCCACCCCCCGGGACAGGGGTACACTGAAGCTTTCTTT
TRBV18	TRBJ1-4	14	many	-	CASSPGSRSEKLFF	TGTGCCAGCTCACCGGGTTCCAGGAGTGAAAAACTGTTTTTT
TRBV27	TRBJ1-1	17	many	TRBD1	CASSLYYRTGLNTEAFF	TGTGCCAGCAGTTTATATTATCGGACAGGATTGAACACTGAAGCTTTCTTT
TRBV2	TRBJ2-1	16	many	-	CASRGLTGHSTFEQFF	TGTGCCAGCAGGGGTTTAACGGGACATAGTACGTTTGAGCAGTTCTTC
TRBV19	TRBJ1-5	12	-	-	CATSSYNQPQHF	TGTGCCACCTCAAGTTACAATCAGCCCCAGCATTTT
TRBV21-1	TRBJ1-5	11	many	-	CASSPVGPQHF	TGTGCCAGCAGCCCAGTCGGGCCCCAGCATTTT
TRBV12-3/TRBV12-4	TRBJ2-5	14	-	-	CASSLFSLSETQYF	TGTGCCAGCAGTTTGTTTTCGCTTTCAGAGACCCAGTACTTC
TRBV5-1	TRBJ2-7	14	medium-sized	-	CASSQNSEVEEQYF	TGCGCCAGCAGCCAGAATAGTGAGGTAGAGGAGCAGTACTTC
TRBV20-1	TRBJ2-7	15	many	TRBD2	CSARDSVTSPYEQYF	TGCAGTGCTAGAGATTCCGTGACTAGCCCCTACGAGCAGTACTTC
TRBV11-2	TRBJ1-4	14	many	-	CASSLSRSSEKLFF	TGTGCCAGCAGCTTATCCCGAAGTAGTGAAAAACTGTTTTTT
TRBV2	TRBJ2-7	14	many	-	CASLRDGATYEQYF	TGTGCCAGCCTGAGGGACGGGGCTACCTACGAGCAGTACTTC
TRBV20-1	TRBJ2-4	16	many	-	CSAPSRRGSAKNIQYF	TGCAGTGCTCCATCCCGCCGGGGTTCCGCCAAAAACATTCAGTACTTC
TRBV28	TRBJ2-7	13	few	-	CASSTWSPYEQYF	TGTGCCAGCAGTACATGGAGCCCCTACGAGCAGTACTTC
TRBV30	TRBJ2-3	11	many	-	CAWHRAGTQYF	TGTGCCTGGCATAGGGCTGGTACGCAGTATTTT
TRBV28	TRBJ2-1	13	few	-	CASSSGGLNEQFF	TGTGCCAGCAGCAGTGGGGGGTTAAATGAGCAGTTCTTC
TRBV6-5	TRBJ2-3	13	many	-	CASSSYKPDTQYF	TGTGCCAGCAGTTCCTATAAGCCAGATACGCAGTATTTT
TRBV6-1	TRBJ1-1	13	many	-	CASSRAQNTEAFF	TGTGCCAGCAGCCGTGCCCAGAACACTGAAGCTTTCTTT
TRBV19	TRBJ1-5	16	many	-	CASSIARGAREQPQHF	TGTGCCAGTAGTATCGCGAGGGGGGCGAGGGAACAGCCCCAGCATTTT
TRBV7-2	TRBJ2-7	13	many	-	CASSFPPAREQYF	TGTGCCAGCAGCTTTCCTCCTGCTAGGGAGCAGTACTTC
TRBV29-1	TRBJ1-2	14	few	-	CSVAGEGVRSGYTF	TGCAGCGTGGCAGGGGAGGGAGTCCGATCCGGCTACACCTTC
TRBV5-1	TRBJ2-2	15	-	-	CASSLAPENTGELFF	TGCGCCAGCAGCTTGGCCCCCGAGAACACCGGGGAGCTGTTTTTT
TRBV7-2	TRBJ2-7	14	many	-	CASSPGLVTDEQYF	TGTGCCAGCAGCCCCGGACTGGTAACGGACGAGCAGTACTTC
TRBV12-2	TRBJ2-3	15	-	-	CASRLRQGAEDTQYF	TGTGCAAGTCGCTTAAGGCAGGGGGCTGAAGATACGCAGTATTTT
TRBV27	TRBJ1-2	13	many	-	CASSFSGNYGYTF	TGTGCCAGCAGTTTTTCAGGGAACTATGGCTACACCTTC
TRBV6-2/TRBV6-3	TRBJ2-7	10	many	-	CASSHYEQYF	TGTGCCAGCAGTCACTACGAGCAGTACTTC
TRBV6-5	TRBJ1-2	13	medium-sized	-	CASSSRTSEGYTF	TGTGCCAGCAGTTCCAGGACAAGCGAGGGCTACACCTTC
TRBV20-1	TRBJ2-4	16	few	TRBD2	CSARGVSGVGKNIQYF	TGCAGTGCTAGAGGGGTTAGCGGGGTTGGCAAAAACATTCAGTACTTC
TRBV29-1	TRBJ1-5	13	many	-	CSVAGQNNQPQHF	TGCAGCGTCGCGGGACAAAACAATCAGCCCCAGCATTTT
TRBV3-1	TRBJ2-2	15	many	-	CASRPSVLASGELFF	TGTGCCAGCCGACCCAGCGTCCTGGCGTCCGGGGAGCTGTTTTTT
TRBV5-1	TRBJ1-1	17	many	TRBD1	CASSLEGTGGISTEAFF	TGCGCCAGCAGCTTGGAAGGGACAGGGGGCATTAGCACTGAAGCTTTCTTT
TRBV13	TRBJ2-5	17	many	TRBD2	CASSPGLAGGYQETQYF	TGTGCCAGCAGCCCGGGACTAGCGGGGGGGTACCAAGAGACCCAGTACTTC
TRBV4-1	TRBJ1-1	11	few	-	CASREGTEAFF	TGCGCCAGCAGGGAGGGCACTGAAGCTTTCTTT
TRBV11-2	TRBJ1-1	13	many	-	CASSPEGAGTAFF	TGTGCCAGCAGCCCAGAGGGAGCAGGGACGGCTTTCTTT
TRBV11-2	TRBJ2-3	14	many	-	CASSFRTRWDTQYF	TGTGCCAGCAGCTTTCGGACCCGTTGGGATACGCAGTATTTT
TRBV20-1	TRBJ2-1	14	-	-	CSAWAESSYNEQFF	TGCAGTGCTTGGGCGGAGAGCTCCTACAATGAGCAGTTCTTC
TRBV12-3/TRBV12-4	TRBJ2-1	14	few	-	CASSLSALNNEQFF	TGTGCCAGCAGTTTAAGTGCTCTGAACAATGAGCAGTTCTTC
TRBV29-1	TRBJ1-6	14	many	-	CSGAAVVHNSPLHF	TGCAGCGGGGCAGCGGTTGTCCATAATTCACCCCTCCACTTT
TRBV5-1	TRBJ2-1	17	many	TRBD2	CASSPWTSGLKKGEQFF	TGCGCCAGCAGCCCTTGGACTAGCGGTCTGAAGAAGGGTGAGCAGTTCTTC
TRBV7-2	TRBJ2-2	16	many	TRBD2	CASSFHGSSGTGELFF	TGTGCCAGCAGCTTCCACGGGTCTAGCGGCACCGGGGAGCTGTTTTTT
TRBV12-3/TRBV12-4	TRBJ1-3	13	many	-	CASRAPSGNTIYF	TGTGCCAGCAGGGCACCCTCTGGAAACACCATATATTTT
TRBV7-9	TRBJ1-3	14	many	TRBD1	CASSPGTAGNTIYF	TGTGCCAGCAGCCCTGGGACAGCTGGAAACACCATATATTTT
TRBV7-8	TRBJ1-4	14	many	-	CASGRTLTYEKLFF	TGTGCCAGCGGCAGGACTCTGACGTATGAAAAACTGTTTTTT
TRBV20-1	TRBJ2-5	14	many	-	CSARDRKGRETQYF	TGCAGTGCTAGAGATCGGAAGGGGCGAGAGACCCAGTACTTC
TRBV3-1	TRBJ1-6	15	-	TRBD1	CASSQGTGGNSPLHF	TGTGCCAGCAGCCAGGGTACAGGGGGTAATTCACCCCTCCACTTT
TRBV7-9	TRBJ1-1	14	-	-	CASSGGPMNTEAFF	TGTGCCAGCAGCGGGGGGCCGATGAACACTGAAGCTTTCTTT
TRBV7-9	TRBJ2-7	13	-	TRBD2	CASSLREAYEQYF	TGTGCCAGCAGCTTGCGGGAGGCCTACGAGCAGTACTTC
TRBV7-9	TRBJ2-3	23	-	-	CASSLNGLVQRALARSSTDTQYF	TGTGCCAGCAGCTTAAATGGCCTAGTACAGAGAGCCCTAGCGCGATCTAGCACAGATACGCAGTATTTT
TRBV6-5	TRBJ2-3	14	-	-	CASSYGPLGDTQYF	TGTGCCAGCAGTTACGGCCCGCTGGGAGATACGCAGTATTTT
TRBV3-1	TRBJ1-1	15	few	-	CASSPRSRGGTEAFF	TGTGCCAGCAGCCCCCGGAGCCGGGGCGGCACTGAAGCTTTCTTT
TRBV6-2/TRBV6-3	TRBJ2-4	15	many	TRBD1	CASRPSGQGASIQYF	TGTGCCAGCAGACCTTCTGGACAGGGGGCAAGCATTCAGTACTTC
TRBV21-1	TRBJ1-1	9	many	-	CASSAKAFF	TGTGCCAGCAGCGCCAAAGCTTTCTTT
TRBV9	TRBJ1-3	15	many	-	CASSVNTGSGNTIYF	TGTGCCAGCAGCGTAAATACAGGCTCTGGAAACACCATATATTTT
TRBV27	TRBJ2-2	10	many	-	CATGAGELFF	TGTGCCACAGGGGCCGGGGAGCTGTTTTTT